This TCR beta chain was observed in a study of shared clonotypes between healthy human individuals. TCRdb's table, derived via immunoSEQ multiplex PCR, lists solely in-frame clones and lacks some. The sample lists roughly 2,000,000 clones; less than 95% were seen once. The CDR3 totals 16 residues. V was trimmed by 0 bases and J by 1 base, leaving 12 bases between them. Germline CDR1 reads MNHNS; CDR2 reads SASEGT. CD8 cells classed as naive were CD45RO-negative and positively selected for CCR7, excluding terminally differentiated effector memory CD45RA+ cells. The sequenced sample was naive CD8+ T cells sorted from blood. The TCR originated in a young man in good health. The chain links TRBV6-1 to TRBJ1-2; D not resolved. CDR3 DNA: TGTGCCAGCAGTGAAGCGAATAGGGCGATTAACTATGGCTACACCTTC. Its protein product is CASSEANRAINYGYTF.